These T cell receptor beta chains were read from a single sample in a study of blood T cells in healthy people across ages. TCRdb re-called the 5' RACE reads with MiXCR, one entry per CDR3 protein. The sample consists of over 1,300,000 distinct CDR3 sequences, approximately 59% of them appearing once. The sample consisted of blood. These receptors all come from a man aged 18 to 29 in good health. The CDR3 runs from the conserved cysteine through the conserved F or W. D genes are given only for firm matches. The size entry is marked missing in some rows and otherwise reads once, few, many or a size class.

CDR3 protein: CASSLNVDYGYTF
CDR3 DNA: TGTGCCAGCAGTTTGAACGTTGACTATGGCTACACCTTC
D gene: -
J gene: TRBJ1-2
V gene: TRBV12-3/TRBV12-4
clone size: -

CDR3 protein: CASSLGTRNYEQYF
CDR3 DNA: TGTGCCAGCAGCTTAGGGACTAGGAACTACGAGCAGTACTTC
D gene: TRBD2
J gene: TRBJ2-7
V gene: TRBV7-2
clone size: few

CDR3 protein: CASSRWDSSYYEQYF
CDR3 DNA: TGTGCCAGCAGCCGCTGGGACAGCTCCTACTACGAGCAGTACTTC
D gene: TRBD1
J gene: TRBJ2-7
V gene: TRBV4-2
clone size: few

CDR3 protein: CSVGQWPGDEQYF
CDR3 DNA: TGCAGCGTGGGACAGTGGCCCGGCGACGAGCAGTACTTC
D gene: TRBD1
J gene: TRBJ2-7
V gene: TRBV29-1
clone size: -

CDR3 protein: CASSQDNERFF
CDR3 DNA: TGCGCCAGCAGCCAGGACAATGAGCGGTTCTTC
D gene: -
J gene: TRBJ2-1
V gene: TRBV4-1
clone size: -

CDR3 protein: CASSHQGSEQYF
CDR3 DNA: TGCGCCAGCAGCCACCAGGGGAGCGAGCAGTACTTC
D gene: -
J gene: TRBJ2-7
V gene: TRBV5-1
clone size: -

CDR3 protein: CASRGYRGIQYF
CDR3 DNA: TGTGCCAGCAGGGGGTACAGGGGAATTCAGTACTTC
D gene: TRBD1
J gene: TRBJ2-4
V gene: TRBV6-2/TRBV6-3
clone size: -

CDR3 protein: CASSGSMDFSYEQYF
CDR3 DNA: TGTGCCAGCAGTGGGTCTATGGACTTCTCCTACGAGCAGTACTTC
D gene: -
J gene: TRBJ2-7
V gene: TRBV2
clone size: -

CDR3 protein: CASSSLLIVAGGRDTQYF
CDR3 DNA: TGTGCCAGCAGTTCCCTCCTAATAGTTGCGGGGGGGCGGGATACGCAGTATTTT
D gene: TRBD2
J gene: TRBJ2-3
V gene: TRBV25-1
clone size: few

CDR3 protein: CASSRTGQLYEQYF
CDR3 DNA: TGTGCCAGCTCCAGGACAGGACAGCTGTACGAGCAGTACTTC
D gene: TRBD1
J gene: TRBJ2-7
V gene: TRBV7-6
clone size: -

CDR3 protein: CASSLGQPILLSYEQYF
CDR3 DNA: TGCGCCAGCAGCTTGGGACAGCCTATCTTGCTCTCCTACGAGCAGTACTTC
D gene: -
J gene: TRBJ2-7
V gene: TRBV5-1
clone size: -

CDR3 protein: CASSQSLGPFLNYGYTF
CDR3 DNA: TGCGCCAGCAGCCAATCCCTAGGGCCGTTCCTTAACTATGGCTACACCTTC
D gene: -
J gene: TRBJ1-2
V gene: TRBV4-1
clone size: -

CDR3 protein: CASRRGQEYYEQYF
CDR3 DNA: TGTGCCAGCAGACGGGGACAGGAATACTACGAGCAGTACTTC
D gene: TRBD1
J gene: TRBJ2-7
V gene: TRBV6-2/TRBV6-3
clone size: -

CDR3 protein: CASRAGENTEAFF
CDR3 DNA: TGTGCCAGCAGGGCCGGGGAGAACACTGAAGCTTTCTTT
D gene: -
J gene: TRBJ1-1
V gene: TRBV5-4
clone size: -

CDR3 protein: CASSLGLAGVSKNIQYF
CDR3 DNA: TGCGCCAGCAGCTTGGGCCTAGCGGGAGTCAGCAAAAACATTCAGTACTTC
D gene: TRBD2
J gene: TRBJ2-4
V gene: TRBV5-1
clone size: -

CDR3 protein: CASKAHTYTQYF
CDR3 DNA: TGTGCCAGCAAGGCCCACACTTATACGCAGTATTTT
D gene: -
J gene: TRBJ2-3
V gene: TRBV27
clone size: once

CDR3 protein: CASSSSAQGIRYGYTF
CDR3 DNA: TGTGCCAGCAGCTCCTCCGCTCAGGGGATTCGGTATGGCTACACCTTC
D gene: -
J gene: TRBJ1-2
V gene: TRBV5-8
clone size: -

CDR3 protein: CASSQENREAYEQYF
CDR3 DNA: TGTGCCAGCAGCCAAGAGAACAGGGAAGCCTACGAGCAGTACTTC
D gene: -
J gene: TRBJ2-7
V gene: TRBV14
clone size: -

CDR3 protein: CSARSQVGEYF
CDR3 DNA: TGCAGTGCTAGAAGTCAGGTGGGGGAGTATTTT
D gene: -
J gene: TRBJ2-3
V gene: TRBV20-1
clone size: few

CDR3 protein: CSASEQGAYGGYTF
CDR3 DNA: TGCAGTGCTAGCGAACAGGGGGCGTATGGTGGCTACACCTTC
D gene: TRBD1
J gene: TRBJ1-2
V gene: TRBV20-1
clone size: few

CDR3 protein: CASSLAGTSGGNEQFF
CDR3 DNA: TGTGCCAGCAGCTTAGCCGGGACTAGCGGGGGGAATGAGCAGTTCTTC
D gene: TRBD2
J gene: TRBJ2-1
V gene: TRBV11-3
clone size: -

CDR3 protein: CSVEGVQGRSFQETQYF
CDR3 DNA: TGCAGCGTTGAGGGGGTCCAGGGTCGCAGTTTCCAAGAGACCCAGTACTTC
D gene: -
J gene: TRBJ2-5
V gene: TRBV29-1
clone size: few

CDR3 protein: CASSPSGPTLTDTQYF
CDR3 DNA: TGTGCCAGCAGCCCATCCGGGCCCACCCTCACAGATACGCAGTATTTT
D gene: -
J gene: TRBJ2-3
V gene: TRBV7-2
clone size: few

CDR3 protein: CSASPSTPAVNEQFF
CDR3 DNA: TGCAGTGCTAGTCCTAGCACCCCAGCTGTCAATGAGCAGTTCTTC
D gene: -
J gene: TRBJ2-1
V gene: TRBV20-1
clone size: once

CDR3 protein: CASLGETGGREQYF
CDR3 DNA: TGTGCCAGCTTGGGGGAGACAGGGGGTCGCGAGCAGTACTTC
D gene: TRBD1
J gene: TRBJ2-7
V gene: TRBV7-9
clone size: -

CDR3 protein: CASSYYSGDIHEQFF
CDR3 DNA: TGTGCCAGCAGTTACTATAGCGGAGACATCCATGAGCAGTTCTTC
D gene: -
J gene: TRBJ2-1
V gene: TRBV6-5
clone size: few

CDR3 protein: CSVRQGRTEAFF
CDR3 DNA: TGCAGCGTTCGGCAGGGGCGTACTGAAGCTTTCTTT
D gene: -
J gene: TRBJ1-1
V gene: TRBV29-1
clone size: -

CDR3 protein: CSARGHTGELFF
CDR3 DNA: TGCAGTGCTAGGGGTCACACCGGGGAGCTGTTTTTT
D gene: -
J gene: TRBJ2-2
V gene: TRBV20-1
clone size: -

CDR3 protein: CASSLVSFSGANVLTF
CDR3 DNA: TGTGCCAGCAGCTTAGTTAGTTTCTCTGGGGCCAACGTCCTGACTTTC
D gene: -
J gene: TRBJ2-6
V gene: TRBV7-2
clone size: -

CDR3 protein: CSATPPLDGGYTF
CDR3 DNA: TGCAGTGCAACACCGCCTCTGGACGGCGGCTACACCTTC
D gene: -
J gene: TRBJ1-2
V gene: TRBV20-1
clone size: -

CDR3 protein: CSVAGGALGTEAFF
CDR3 DNA: TGCAGCGTGGCAGGTGGGGCGCTTGGCACTGAAGCTTTCTTT
D gene: -
J gene: TRBJ1-1
V gene: TRBV29-1
clone size: few

CDR3 protein: CASRNYDEQFF
CDR3 DNA: TGTGCCAGCAGAAACTACGATGAGCAGTTCTTC
D gene: -
J gene: TRBJ2-1
V gene: TRBV27
clone size: -

CDR3 protein: CASSGQGIGETQYF
CDR3 DNA: TGTGCCAGCAGCGGGCAGGGTATAGGAGAGACCCAGTACTTC
D gene: -
J gene: TRBJ2-5
V gene: TRBV9
clone size: few

CDR3 protein: CASSLRGDGEYF
CDR3 DNA: TGTGCCAGCAGCTTAAGGGGAGACGGGGAGTATTTT
D gene: -
J gene: TRBJ2-3
V gene: TRBV13
clone size: -

CDR3 protein: CASSPGDSPAYYGYTF
CDR3 DNA: TGCGCCAGCAGCCCGGGGGACAGCCCAGCATACTATGGCTACACCTTC
D gene: TRBD1
J gene: TRBJ1-2
V gene: TRBV5-1
clone size: -

CDR3 protein: CSAPKRGGDEQFF
CDR3 DNA: TGCAGTGCTCCGAAGCGGGGCGGCGATGAGCAGTTCTTC
D gene: TRBD2
J gene: TRBJ2-1
V gene: TRBV20-1
clone size: few

CDR3 protein: CASSGRDRGWYEQYF
CDR3 DNA: TGTGCCAGCAGCGGACGGGACAGGGGATGGTACGAGCAGTACTTC
D gene: TRBD1
J gene: TRBJ2-7
V gene: TRBV7-2
clone size: -

CDR3 protein: CASTLAAGFEAFF
CDR3 DNA: TGTGCCAGCACCTTAGCGGCAGGCTTTGAAGCTTTCTTT
D gene: -
J gene: TRBJ1-1
V gene: TRBV7-8
clone size: -

CDR3 protein: CASSPGQGGEQTQYF
CDR3 DNA: TGTGCCAGCAGCCCAGGACAGGGAGGGGAGCAGACCCAGTACTTC
D gene: -
J gene: TRBJ2-5
V gene: TRBV9
clone size: once